What follows are 30 T cell receptor beta chains derived from one specimen sequenced in a study of blood T cells in healthy people across ages. A sample-barcoded 5' primer and a J-beta primer mix were used in a second PCR of about 7 to 11 cycles. TCRdb analysed the 5' RACE reads with MiXCR anew, one entry per CDR3 protein. The sample consists of nearly 800,000 distinct CDR3 sequences, just under 25% of them appearing once. The same data also went into a second study, on T cells of mothers and their children.

Material: blood. The receptors were sampled from a boy aged 5-17 years in good health.

This clonotype was detected only a few times. The CDR3: CASSRGSLHTDTQYF. In DNA, the CDR3 is TGTGCCAGCAGCAGAGGCAGCTTGCACACAGATACGCAGTATTTT. This chain connects TRBV6-5 to TRBJ2-3; D is ambiguous. Germline V gene lookup returns CDR1 MNHEY and CDR2 SVGAGI. V lost 6 bases and J 2 bases, leaving 15 bases between the germline ends. This CDR3 is built from 15 residues.

The chain combines TRBV4-3 with TRBJ2-3; the D is unclear. CDR3 length equals 14 residues. The V gene's germline CDR1 is LGHNA and CDR2 YSLEER. Trimming shortened V by 0 bases and J by 9 bases, and 13 bases separated the two germline ends. Written as DNA, the CDR3 is TGCGCCAGCAGCCAAGATTTCGGGCCCGGCACGCAGTATTTT. Residues: CASSQDFGPGTQYF.

This clonotype has a handful of counts. This rearrangement joins TRBV5-1 to TRBJ2-7, with 7 positions matching TRBD1. Germline lookup yields CDR1 SGHRS and CDR2 YFSETQ. The CDR3 runs to 15 residues. V lost 0 bases to trimming and J lost 3 bases; unmatched junction nucleotides: 6. The CDR3 sequence is CASSLEVTGSYEQYF. The CDR3 coding sequence is TGCGCCAGCAGCTTGGAGGTGACAGGGAGCTACGAGCAGTACTTC.

This clonotype was recorded a few times. The V and J genes are TRBV3-1 and TRBJ2-1, with TRBD2 as a possible D gene (5 bases). Trimming pared 2 bases from V and 0 bases from J, leaving 14 bases between. The CDR3 runs 17 residues. Germline CDR1 and CDR2: LGHDT and YNNKEL (reference sequence). In DNA, the CDR3 is TGTGCCAGCAGCCAAAACTCCCTAGCTGACTCCTACAATGAGCAGTTCTTC. Translated, it gives CASSQNSLADSYNEQFF.

This clonotype turned up a few times. The V and J genes are TRBV28 and TRBJ1-5, with TRBD1 identical over 10 bases. The CDR3 runs to 18 residues. Germline CDR1 reads MDHEN; CDR2 reads SYDVKM. V lost 5 bases to trimming and J lost 4 bases; unmatched junction nucleotides: 14. The CDR3 nucleotides are TGTGCCAGCAGTCACCGACAGGGGGCATTGGTGTCGAATCAGCCCCAGCATTTT. The encoded protein is CASSHRQGALVSNQPQHF.

This clonotype was recorded a few times. In nucleotides, the CDR3 is TGTGCCAGTCAGGACAGGGGGTTTCAGCCCCAGCATTTT. Translated, it gives CASQDRGFQPQHF. The chain uses TRBV19 and TRBJ1-5; the match to TRBD1 covers 10 bases. With 8 bases clipped from V and 6 bases from J, the junction kept 4 bases outside the gene matches. CDR1 is LNHDA and CDR2 is SQIVND in the germline V gene (reference sequence). CDR3 size: 13 residues.

This clonotype was observed a handful of times. The chain recombines TRBV29-1 with TRBJ2-5, with no clear D. With the DNA end fitting TRBJ2-1 better, the J assignment may be wrong. The V gene's germline CDR1 is SQVTM and CDR2 ANQGSEA. The CDR3 covers 12 residues. Here the CDR3 DNA reads TGCAGCGTTGACGGAACTTTCGATGAGCAGTTCTTC. Protein product: CSVDGTFDEQFF.

This clonotype was detected only once. This chain uses TRBV9 with TRBJ1-2; a possible D gene is TRBD1 (5 bases). The CDR3 has 15 residues. The germline gives CDR1 SGDLS, CDR2 YYNGEE. V was shortened by 0 bases and J by 6 bases, with 15 bases between the two germline ends. The CDR3 DNA reads as TGTGCCAGCAGCGTAGAGGAGGGGACGAGAGATGGCTACACCTTC. This encodes CASSVEEGTRDGYTF.

V is TRBV4-1 and J is TRBJ2-7; possibly TRBD1 for D (5 bases). Germline V lookup: CDR1 MGHRA, CDR2 YSYEKL. Deletions cut 3 bases from V and 2 bases from J, with 14 bases between. This CDR3 spans 15 amino acids. CDR3 in amino acids: CASSQAGSLAYEQYF. The CDR3 DNA is TGCGCCAGCAGCCAGGCAGGGTCCCTAGCCTACGAGCAGTACTTC.

As for this clonotype: An end of the junction does not agree with germline; a read error may underlie this. This chain uses TRBV7-9 with TRBJ1-2; D ambiguous. Germline CDR1 and CDR2: SEHNR and FQNEAQ (reference sequence). This CDR3 contains 13 residues. This CDR3 reads CSSSPEQNYGYTF. The CDR3 DNA reads as TGTTCCAGCAGCCCAGAACAAAACTATGGCTACACCTTC.

The chain combines TRBV5-1 with TRBJ1-4, with D possibly TRBD1 on 6 matching bases. Germline CDR1 reads SGHRS; CDR2 reads YFSETQ. Trimming stripped 4 bases from V and 5 bases from J, with 12 bases between. The CDR3 contains 14 residues. The CDR3 DNA reads TGCGCCAGCAGCCGGACAGCCCAGAATGAAAAACTGTTTTTT. It codes for CASSRTAQNEKLFF.

This clonotype has more than one count but fewer than ten. This chain connects TRBV28 to TRBJ2-7; D ambiguous. This CDR3 spans 11 amino acids. Trimming removed 8 bases from V and 2 bases from J, with 7 bases in between. Per the germline V gene, CDR1 is MDHEN and CDR2 is SYDVKM. The CDR3 is CASHYAYEQYF. CDR3 sequence (DNA): TGTGCCAGCCACTACGCCTACGAGCAGTACTTC. Supplemented by reference TRBV28 and TRBJ2-7, the full variable domain reads DVKVTQSSRYLVKRTGEKVFLECVQDMDHENMFWYRQDPGLGLRLIYFSYDVKMKEKGDIPEGYSVSREKKERFSLILESASTNQTSMYLCASHYAYEQYFGPGTRLTVT.

The genes are TRBV7-6 and TRBJ2-7, with TRBD1 identical over 11 bases. V shed 4 bases, J shed 5 bases, and the junction held 7 bases outside the gene matches. This CDR3 has 15 residues. Per germline, CDR1 SGHVS and CDR2 FNYEAQ. CDR3 nucleotide sequence: TGTGCCAGCAGCTCCTGGACAGGGGGCTACCACGAGCAGTACTTC. This encodes CASSSWTGGYHEQYF.

This clonotype was counted only a few times. The chain carries TRBV3-1 and TRBJ2-5; TRBD1 matches 9 bases. The better agreement between TRBJ2-1 and the DNA end casts doubt on the J call. CDR3 length: 15 amino acids. Germline V CDR1 and CDR2: LGHDT, YNNKEL (reference sequence). The CDR3 loop reads CASRPWDRDGNEQFF. As DNA, the CDR3 is TGTGCCAGCAGACCTTGGGACAGGGATGGCAATGAGCAGTTCTTC.

This clonotype came up a few times. This sequence joins TRBV9 and TRBJ2-5; 8 bases map to TRBD2. The better agreement between TRBJ2-1 and the DNA end casts doubt on the J call. The length of the CDR3 is 16 residues. Per the germline V gene, CDR1 is SGDLS and CDR2 is YYNGEE. CDR3 in amino acids: CASSVEVLAAYNEQFF. As DNA, the CDR3 is TGTGCCAGCAGCGTAGAGGTACTAGCGGCGTACAATGAGCAGTTCTTC.

V and J are TRBV5-5 and TRBJ1-6, with TRBD1 matching 10 bases. The CDR3 consists of 14 residues. V was pared by 7 bases and J by 9 bases, with 7 bases of the junction left unmatched. Germline V gives CDR1 SGHKS, CDR2 YYEKEE (reference sequence). CDR3 DNA: TGTGCCAGCGGATACCGACAGGGGGCTTCACCCCTCCACTTT. Translating gives CASGYRQGASPLHF.

The CDR3 spells CASSSLPSGEETQYF. In nucleotides, the CDR3 is TGTGCCAGCAGCTCCCTGCCTAGCGGGGAGGAGACCCAGTACTTC. The chain links TRBV7-2 to TRBJ2-5; 9 bases line up with TRBD2. V lost 4 bases and J lost 5; bases outside the gene matches: 8. The CDR3 runs to 15 residues. Germline V gene sequence: CDR1 SGHTA, CDR2 FQGNSA.

In its sample, this clonotype was seen a few times. The J gene is TRBJ2-3, the V gene TRBV15; TRBD2 matches 9 bases. Per germline, CDR1 LNHNV and CDR2 YYDKDF (reference sequence). V was clipped by 0 bases and J by 6 bases; unmatched bases: 4. The CDR3 sequence is 15 residues long. The CDR3 DNA sequence: TGTGCCACCAGCAGAGATGCGGGGGGGCCCGATACGCAGTATTTT. This sequence encodes CATSRDAGGPDTQYF.

Only a few counts were recorded for this clonotype. This rearrangement joins TRBV6-6 to TRBJ2-1; TRBD2 matches 10 bases. TRBJ2-7 matches the DNA end more closely, so the J call is doubtful. The CDR3 covers 14 residues. CDR1 is MNHNY, CDR2 SVGAGI, per germline (reference sequence). CDR3 loop: CASRLLAGIHEQYF. CDR3 coding DNA: TGTGCCAGCAGACTACTAGCGGGAATCCACGAGCAGTACTTC.

The chain joins TRBV12-3 or TRBV12-4 to TRBJ2-4; 9 positions match TRBD1. The V segment lost 5 bases and the J segment 2 bases; nucleotides outside the gene matches: 7. The CDR3 is made up of 16 amino acids. CDR3 region: CASSNRDRVSKNIQYF. The CDR3 DNA sequence: TGTGCCAGCAGTAATCGGGACAGGGTTTCCAAAAACATTCAGTACTTC.

V gene TRBV7-2 combines with J gene TRBJ2-7; 13 bases match TRBD2. J was trimmed by 5 bases and V by 4 bases; bases with no gene match: 8. Germline-derived CDR1 and CDR2 are SGHTA and FQGNSA. This CDR3 contains 16 residues. The CDR3 DNA follows: TGTGCCAGCAGCTCGGGACTAGCGGGGCCCCTGAACGAGCAGTACTTC. Amino acid sequence: CASSSGLAGPLNEQYF.

Only a few counts were recorded for this clonotype. This chain's CDR3 is CATSRDLGQGVEQYF. CDR3 DNA: TGTGCCACCAGCAGAGATCTGGGACAGGGGGTGGAGCAGTACTTC. The genes are TRBV15 and TRBJ2-7, with 11 bases aligning to TRBD1. With V trimmed by 0 bases and J by 7 bases, 5 bases remained unmatched. CDR1 and CDR2 (germline): LNHNV, YYDKDF (reference sequence). The CDR3 contains 15 residues.

V usage is TRBV7-9 and J usage is TRBJ1-4; D perhaps matches TRBD1 (5 bases). V was trimmed by 5 bases and J by 8 bases, leaving 12 bases between them. This CDR3 contains 13 residues. Germline CDR1 is SEHNR and CDR2 is FQNEAQ (reference sequence). In nucleotides, the CDR3 is TGTGCCAGCAGCCCGAGGGGTCTGGAAAAACTGTTTTTT. It yields the protein CASSPRGLEKLFF.

Only a few counts were recorded for this clonotype. The chain employs TRBV14 and TRBJ2-3; no firm D call. CDR1 and CDR2 from the germline V gene are SGHDN and FVKESK. CDR3 length: 14 amino acids. The ends were cut back, 6 bases at V and 2 bases at J, with 12 bases in the middle. The CDR3 loop is CASSLKDYTDTQYF. CDR3 bases: TGTGCCAGCAGTCTTAAAGATTACACAGATACGCAGTATTTT.

This clonotype showed up just a few times. The rearrangement links TRBV29-1 to TRBJ2-5, with a weak D call TRBD1 (6 bases). The J call is in doubt because the DNA end fits TRBJ2-7 better. The germline gives CDR1 SQVTM, CDR2 ANQGSEA. CDR3 size: 13 residues. This CDR3 reads CSFRDKLSYEQYF. Here the CDR3 DNA reads TGCAGCTTCCGGGACAAGCTTTCCTACGAGCAGTACTTC.

The V call is TRBV28, the J call TRBJ2-1, with TRBD2 matching over 15 bases. The J call may be faulty, since TRBJ2-7 better matches the DNA end. CDR1 and CDR2 (germline): MDHEN, SYDVKM. The CDR3 is 16 residues long. This chain's CDR3 is CASSFWTSGRVWEQYF. DNA of the CDR3: TGTGCCAGCAGTTTTTGGACTAGCGGGAGGGTCTGGGAGCAGTACTTC.

This clonotype was recorded only once. The chain carries TRBV6-1 and TRBJ1-6; 7 bases are a match to TRBD1. V shed 6 bases, J shed 6 bases, and the junction held 11 bases outside the gene matches. Germline V gene sequence: CDR1 MNHNS, CDR2 SASEGT. The CDR3 consists of 16 residues. DNA for the CDR3: TGTGCCAGCAGGACAGGGATAGGGTTCGGTAATTCACCCCTCCACTTT. Translating gives CASRTGIGFGNSPLHF.

The V call is TRBV25-1, the J call TRBJ1-4; no definite D call. CDR3 length equals 15 residues. V lost 3 bases and J lost 5, with 13 bases in between. Germline V gene sequence: CDR1 MGHDK, CDR2 SYGVNS. The CDR3 region is CASSDHGGVNEKLFF. DNA of the CDR3: TGTGCCAGCAGTGACCACGGAGGTGTGAATGAAAAACTGTTTTTT.

The chain employs TRBV14 and TRBJ2-7, with D tentatively TRBD1 (7 bases). Germline CDR1 is SGHDN and CDR2 is FVKESK. Trimming removed 1 base at V and 3 bases at J, with 16 bases between. This CDR3 comprises 16 residues. DNA for the CDR3: TGTGCCAGCAGCCAAGTTTTTTCAGGGGGAGGCTACGAGCAGTACTTC. It translates to CASSQVFSGGGYEQYF.

V and J are TRBV14 and TRBJ2-7, with unresolved D. Trimming pared 0 bases from V and 0 bases from J, leaving 9 bases between. This CDR3 contains 15 residues. CDR1 and CDR2 (germline): SGHDN, FVKESK. CDR3 bases: TGTGCCAGCAGCCAAGAGAAGACACCCTCCTACGAGCAGTACTTC. Residues: CASSQEKTPSYEQYF.